The 5 T cell receptor beta chains below come from one sample, sequenced in a study of cytomegalovirus exposure and HLA in healthy donors. PCR amplification relied on 60 Vbeta primers (plus 13 Jbeta primers). This table comes from immunoSEQ multiplex PCR, and its TCRdb copy is limited to in-frame clones, with some not included. Altogether approximately 300,000 clones are present, approximately 80% being singletons, with the ten largest covering roughly 0.3%. Input material: PBMCs. These receptors all come from a girl aged 2 to 9 in good health and CMV-seronegative.

The V call is TRBV9, the J call TRBJ2-1; 11 bases fit TRBD2. Germline CDR1 SGDLS, CDR2 YYNGEE. This CDR3 has 15 amino acids. J was trimmed by 10 bases and V by 0 bases; bases with no gene match: 6. Here the CDR3 reads CASSVGGLAEGEQFF. The CDR3 DNA reads TGTGCCAGCAGCGTAGGGGGACTAGCGGAAGGGGAGCAGTTCTTC.

The chain carries TRBV7-3 and TRBJ2-3, with 10 bases fitting TRBD2. Trimming took 5 bases from V and 4 from J; bases not matched to a gene: 6. The V gene's germline CDR1 is SGHTA and CDR2 FQGTGA. The CDR3 length is 15 residues. CDR3: CASSRVAGGSDTQYF. DNA of the CDR3: TGTGCCAGCAGCCGGGTAGCGGGGGGTTCAGATACGCAGTATTTT. Combining the CDR3 with reference TRBV7-3 and TRBJ2-3 gives the whole variable domain GAGVSQTPSNKVTEKGKYVELRCDPISGHTALYWYRQSLGQGPEFLIYFQGTGAADDSGLPNDRFFAVRPEGSVSTLKIQRTERGDSAVYLCASSRVAGGSDTQYFGPGTRLTVL.

This rearrangement joins TRBV19 to TRBJ2-6; the match to TRBD1 covers 9 bases. V shed 6 bases, J shed 4 bases, and the junction held 16 bases outside the gene matches. Germline values: CDR1 LNHDA, CDR2 SQIVND (reference sequence). CDR3 length equals 19 residues. The CDR3 region is CASRTVGQGGGEGANVLTF. Written as DNA, the CDR3 is TGTGCCAGTAGGACGGTGGGACAGGGAGGCGGTGAAGGGGCCAACGTCCTGACTTTC.

The chain uses TRBV27 and TRBJ2-7; 8 nucleotides align to TRBD1. This CDR3 has 14 residues. Germline loops: CDR1 MNHEY, CDR2 SMNVEV (reference sequence). With V trimmed by 4 bases and J by 0 bases, 2 bases remained unmatched. The chain's CDR3 is CASSSTGVSYEQYF. The CDR3 DNA is TGTGCCAGCAGTTCGACAGGGGTCTCCTACGAGCAGTACTTC.

The CDR3 region is CASSESAYRGTEAFF. The CDR3 nucleotides read TGTGCCAGCAGTGAGTCCGCGTACAGGGGAACTGAAGCTTTCTTT. J is TRBJ1-1 and V is TRBV6-1, with 7 nucleotides matching TRBD1. V gave up 3 bases and J gave up 5 bases; unmatched junction bases: 9. The CDR3 covers 15 residues. From germline, CDR1 is MNHNS and CDR2 SASEGT.